A single sample is the source of the 17 T cell receptor beta chains below, sequenced in a study of T cell clonality in common variable immunodeficiency (dated by TCRdb to between 2015 and 2016). Study-wide conclusions, independent of this receptor: Reportedly, TCRbeta sequences from CVID had fewer deletions and N-nucleotide insertions, and highly modified clones with 13 or more V deletions were absent from CVID.

The library was made by the immunoSEQ multiplex PCR assay. In TCRdb, the immuneACCESS table is reduced to in-frame sequences with V and J assigned. These tables do not hold every clone; where another copy was compared, an unresolved V gene accounts for under half, and the others remain unexplained. This sample has 21,000 or so clones, none of them a singleton. The ten largest clones add up to around 2.5% of the sample. These receptors lack a known antigen. Input material: peripheral blood mononuclear cells. The receptors come from a human donor with common variable immunodeficiency.

This clone has only a few counts. The read gets to within 3 residues of the CDR3 end, and the germline J gene fills in the rest. V usage is TRBV20-1 and J usage is TRBJ2-7, with D possibly TRBD1 on 5 matching bases. V lost 4 bases, J lost 1 base, and 17 bases lay in between. Germline V CDR1 and CDR2: DFQATT, SNEGSKA (reference sequence). The CDR3 has 15 amino acids. The covered CDR3 bases are TGCAGTGCTAAATTTTCCAGGGTTGCGTCCTACGAG. It yields the protein CSAKFSRVASYE. The full CDR3 protein reads CSAKFSRVASYEQYF.

This clone appeared many times. The junction departs from germline at one end; a sequencing error may be responsible. The DNA ends 3 residues before the CDR3 does, and the rest of the CDR3 is filled in from the germline J gene. The J gene is TRBJ2-2, the V gene TRBV7-7, with TRBD2 matching 9 bases. The CDR3 runs to 13 residues. Germline V gene data show CDR1 as SSHAT and CDR2 as FNYEAQ (reference sequence). CDR3 bases read: TGTGCTAGCACCCGAGCGGGGGGCGGGGAG. It yields the protein CASTRAGGGE. The full-length CDR3 reads as CASTRAGGGELFF.

This clone was observed at least ten times. The read terminates 3 residues ahead of where the CDR3 ends, so the germline J gene completes it. The genes are TRBV4-2 and TRBJ1-5, with TRBD1 matching 7 bases. Germline CDR1 reads LGHNA; CDR2 reads YNFKEQ. With V trimmed by 0 bases and J by 3 bases, 8 bases remained unmatched. The CDR3 runs 17 residues. The CDR3 reads CASSQDQGQQYNQPQHF. The CDR3 bases that were read are TGTGCCAGCAGCCAAGATCAGGGACAGCAATACAATCAGCCC.

This clone was seen ten or more times. The read terminates 3 residues before the CDR3 end, so the remaining end is supplied by the germline J gene. This chain links TRBV28 with TRBJ1-1, with a tentative D call TRBD1 (5 bases). CDR1 MDHEN and CDR2 SYDVKM come from the germline V gene. The V gene lost 3 bases and the J gene lost 1 base, with 9 bases spanning the gap. There are 14 residues in the CDR3. Partial CDR3 DNA: TGTGCCAGCAGTTTCAGAAGGGGGAACACTGAA. It encodes CASSFRRGNTE. In full, the CDR3 reads CASSFRRGNTEAFF.

This clone was recorded many times. From the germline J gene comes the end of the CDR3, since the read stops 3 residues before it. This chain links TRBV7-2 with TRBJ2-7; 11 nucleotides line up with TRBD1. The length of the CDR3 is 14 residues. The junction had 3 bases not matched to a gene; V was cut back by 5 bases and J by 3 bases. CDR1 and CDR2 from the germline V gene are SGHTA and FQGNSA. The CDR3 is CASSRDRGNYEQYF. The CDR3 bases that were read are TGTGCCAGCAGCCGGGACAGGGGGAACTACGAG.

This clone occurred many times. The CDR3 bases that were read are TGTGCCAGCAGTTTAGCGGTAGGGACTCTCTTTGATACG. Its translation: CASSLAVGTLFDT. From start to end, the CDR3 is CASSLAVGTLFDTQYF. This chain joins TRBV12-3 or TRBV12-4 and TRBJ2-3; D is perhaps TRBD2 (6 bases). The sequenced fragment ends 3 residues before the CDR3 boundary, so the rest is inferred from the germline J gene. Trimming took off 0 bases at V and 6 bases at J, with 16 bases between the two ends. This CDR3 is 16 amino acids long.

At least ten counts were recorded for this clone. Read sequence stops 3 residues before the CDR3 end, and the germline J gene provides the missing end. The chain recombines TRBV5-4 with TRBJ2-7; 12 bases fit TRBD2. The CDR3 covers 14 residues. Germline CDR1 is SGHNT and CDR2 is YYREEE (reference sequence). V shed 0 bases and J 6 bases; nucleotides not matched to a gene: 1. The covered CDR3 bases are TGTGCCAGCAGCTTGGCGGGACTAGCGGGCGAG. Protein: CASSLAGLAGE. The CDR3 in full is CASSLAGLAGEQYF. The full variable domain, completed using reference TRBV5-4 and TRBJ2-7, is ETGVTQSPTHLIKTRGQQVTLRCSSQSGHNTVSWYQQALGQGPQFIFQYYREEENGRGNFPPRFSGLQFPNYSSELNVNALELDDSALYLCASSLAGLAGEQYFGPGTRLTVT.

This clone was detected ten times or more. The DNA ends 3 residues before the CDR3 does, and the rest of the CDR3 is filled in from the germline J gene. The gene calls are TRBV5-1 and TRBJ2-3, with D possibly TRBD2 on 6 matching bases. This CDR3 contains 14 residues. The V gene's germline CDR1 is SGHRS and CDR2 YFSETQ. Partial CDR3 DNA: TGCGCCAGCAGCCCAGATACGGGGGTTGACACG. It codes for CASSPDTGVDT. The entire CDR3 sequence reads CASSPDTGVDTQYF.

At least ten counts were recorded for this clone. The read is 3 residues too short to cover the CDR3 end, so that end is filled in from the germline J gene. The chain employs TRBV7-2 and TRBJ2-7; TRBD1 agrees at 8 bases. This CDR3 is built from 14 residues. Germline V lookup: CDR1 SGHTA, CDR2 FQGNSA. V shed 5 bases, J shed 1 base, and the junction held 4 bases outside the gene matches. Here the CDR3 reads CASSPRTGSYEQYF. CDR3 bases read: TGTGCCAGCAGCCCCCGGACAGGGTCCTACGAG.

This clone was counted many times. The read ends 3 residues early relative to the CDR3; the germline J gene fills the gap. The chain joins TRBV20-1 to TRBJ2-3, with TRBD2 matching 15 bases. Germline trimming cut 5 bases from V and 4 bases from J; bases unmatched to any gene: 7. From germline, CDR1 is DFQATT and CDR2 SNEGSKA (reference sequence). The CDR3 has 16 amino acids. CDR3 in amino acids: CSAETGLAGGSDTQYF. CDR3 DNA (partial): TGCAGTGCTGAGACGGGACTAGCGGGGGGCTCAGATACG.

This clone was counted at least ten times. Coverage ceases 3 residues before the CDR3 finishes, and the germline J gene fills in the end. This chain connects TRBV19 to TRBJ1-5; 10 bases match TRBD1. Germline V gives CDR1 LNHDA, CDR2 SQIVND (reference sequence). After removal of 9 bases from V and 5 bases from J, the junction contained 4 bases not matched to a gene. This CDR3 comprises 13 residues. CDR3 sequence: CASRDRGDQPQHF. The DNA read from the CDR3 is TGTGCCAGCCGGGACAGGGGCGATCAGCCC. Variable domain in full (rest from reference TRBV19 and TRBJ1-5): DGGITQSPKYLFRKEGQNVTLSCEQNLNHDAMYWYRQDPGQGLRLIYYSQIVNDFQKGDIAEGYSVSREKKESFPLTVTSAQKNPTAFYLCASRDRGDQPQHFGDGTRLSIL.

The table lists this clone with a few counts. Its ends do not fully match the called genes, so a read error is possible. The CDR3 loop reads CASSPTQGYSKQPQHF. Partial CDR3 DNA: TGTGCCAGCAGCCCTACCCAGGGTTATAGCAAGCAGCCC. The chain uses TRBV6-2 or TRBV6-3 and TRBJ1-5, with D perhaps matching TRBD1 (5 bases). The CDR3 end is not reached by the read, which stops 3 residues before it; the germline J gene fills it in. This CDR3 has 16 amino acids. Germline V CDR1 and CDR2: MNHEY, SVGEGT.

This clone has ten or more counts. The sequence runs out 3 residues before the end of the CDR3; the remainder is reconstructed from the germline J gene. V usage is TRBV2 and J usage is TRBJ2-1, with 14 bases aligning to TRBD2. The CDR3 loop spans 13 amino acids. V lost 9 bases and J lost 7; bases outside the gene matches: 2. Germline CDR1 is SNHLY and CDR2 is FYNNEI. The sequenced part of the CDR3 DNA is TGTGCCAGGGGGACTAGCGGGGGTAATGAG. This codes for CARGTSGGNE. In full, the CDR3 is CARGTSGGNEQFF. Full variable domain (rest looked up from reference TRBV2 and TRBJ2-1): EPEVTQTPSHQVTQMGQEVILRCVPISNHLYFYWYRQILGQKVEFLVSFYNNEISEKSEIFDDQFSVERPDGSNFTLKIRSTKLEDSAMYFCARGTSGGNEQFFGPGTRLTVL.

This clone was observed at least ten times. The CDR3 end is not reached by the read, which stops 3 residues before it; the germline J gene fills it in. The V gene is TRBV19, the J gene TRBJ1-5, with 8 positions matching TRBD1. CDR3 size: 12 residues. The V gene end was trimmed by 6 bases and the J gene end by 7 bases; junction bases not matched to a gene: 2. Per germline, CDR1 LNHDA and CDR2 SQIVND (reference sequence). CDR3 DNA, as far as it was read: TGTGCCAGTAGCAGGGGGCAACAGCCC. Translated, it gives CASSRGQQP. The complete CDR3 reads CASSRGQQPQHF.

This clone came up many times. The CDR3: CASSLSFADEQYF. The covered CDR3 bases are TGTGCCAGCAGCTTATCATTCGCGGACGAG. This chain uses TRBV7-3 with TRBJ2-7; D is uncertain. The CDR3 end is not reached by the read, which stops 3 residues before it; the germline J gene fills it in. CDR1 SGHTA and CDR2 FQGTGA come from the germline V gene. This CDR3 is 13 amino acids long. V was clipped by 2 bases and J by 5 bases, with 10 bases between them.

Many counts were recorded for this clone. The read comes to an end 3 residues before the CDR3 does, leaving the germline J gene to fill in the end. This rearrangement joins TRBV20-1 to TRBJ2-2, with 10 bases that match TRBD2. There are 15 residues in the CDR3. V lost 2 bases, J lost 5 bases, and 5 bases stayed unmatched. The germline gives CDR1 DFQATT, CDR2 SNEGSKA (reference sequence). The CDR3 bases that were read are TGCAGTGCTAGAAGGGTAGCGGGGGGAACCGGGGAG. Encoded protein: CSARRVAGGTGE. The complete CDR3 sequence is CSARRVAGGTGELFF.

This clone was seen repeatedly, ten times or more. The read halts 3 residues ahead of the CDR3 end, with the missing end drawn from the germline J gene. The rearrangement joins TRBV30 to TRBJ2-3, with TRBD2 matching 11 bases. The CDR3 runs to 16 residues. Germline trimming cut 1 base from V and 4 bases from J; bases unmatched to any gene: 7. Germline values: CDR1 GTSNPN, CDR2 SVGIG (reference sequence). The CDR3: CAWSDLLAGVADTQYF. CDR3 bases read: TGTGCCTGGAGTGACCTACTAGCGGGGGTCGCAGATACG.